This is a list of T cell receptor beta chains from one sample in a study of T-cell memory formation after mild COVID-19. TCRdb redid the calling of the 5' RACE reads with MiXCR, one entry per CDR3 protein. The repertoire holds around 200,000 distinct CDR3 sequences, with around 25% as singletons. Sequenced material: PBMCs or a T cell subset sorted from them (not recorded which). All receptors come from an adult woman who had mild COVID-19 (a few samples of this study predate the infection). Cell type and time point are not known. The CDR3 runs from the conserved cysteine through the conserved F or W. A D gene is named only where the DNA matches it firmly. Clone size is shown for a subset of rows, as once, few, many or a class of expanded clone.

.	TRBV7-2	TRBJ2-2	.	TGTGCCAGCAGCTTAGATGGCAGGGCCACCGGGGAGCTGTTTTTT	CASSLDGRATGELFF
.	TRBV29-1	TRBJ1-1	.	TGCAGCGTTGACAGATGGGGCACTGAAGCTTTCTTT	CSVDRWGTEAFF
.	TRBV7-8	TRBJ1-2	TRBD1	TGTGCCAGCAGCTTAGACCCGACAGGGGGTGCCGACTATGGCTACACCTTC	CASSLDPTGGADYGYTF
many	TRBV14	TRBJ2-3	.	TGTGCCAGCAGCCACGTGGCAGGGTTAGTCACAGATACGCAGTATTTT	CASSHVAGLVTDTQYF
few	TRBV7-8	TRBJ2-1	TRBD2	TGTGCCAGCAGCTTATCAATCCTAGCGGGATACAATGAGCAGTTCTTC	CASSLSILAGYNEQFF
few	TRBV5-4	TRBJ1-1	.	TGTGCCAGCAGCGTGGGCCCGGGTCCCAACACTGAAGCTTTCTTT	CASSVGPGPNTEAFF
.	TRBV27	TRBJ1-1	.	TGTGCCAGCAGTCGGGCGAACACTGAAGCTTTCTTT	CASSRANTEAFF
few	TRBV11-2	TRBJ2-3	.	TGTGCCAGCAGCCCCCCGGTGGGCACAGATACGCAGTATTTT	CASSPPVGTDTQYF
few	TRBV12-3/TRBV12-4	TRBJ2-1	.	TGTGCCAGCACCCGTGTCGGGACATCCAACAATGAGCAGTTCTTC	CASTRVGTSNNEQFF
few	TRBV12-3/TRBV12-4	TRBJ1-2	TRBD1	TGTGCCAGCACCCTCCGGGACAGGGTAGATGGCTACACCTTC	CASTLRDRVDGYTF
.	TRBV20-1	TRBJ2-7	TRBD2	TGCAGTGCTAACCTAGCGGGAGTCGGTGAGCAGTACTTC	CSANLAGVGEQYF
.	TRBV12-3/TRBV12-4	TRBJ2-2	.	TGTGCCAGCAGTTTATGGCACGGGGAGCTGTTTTTT	CASSLWHGELFF
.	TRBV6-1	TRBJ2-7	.	TGTGCCAGCAGTGCTCGGTTCTCCTACGAGCAGTACTTC	CASSARFSYEQYF
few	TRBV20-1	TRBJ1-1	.	TGCAGTGCTAGAGTGTCAGGAGTCCGATCTGAAGCTTTCTTT	CSARVSGVRSEAFF
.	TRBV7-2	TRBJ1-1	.	TGTGCCAGCAGGGCGGACCTCATGAACACTGAAGCTTTCTTT	CASRADLMNTEAFF
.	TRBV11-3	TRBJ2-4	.	TGTGCCAGCAGGGACGGAAACAAAAACATTCAGTACTTC	CASRDGNKNIQYF
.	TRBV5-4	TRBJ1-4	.	TGTGCCAGCAGCATAATGGGAGGTTCTGGTGAAAAACTGTTTTTT	CASSIMGGSGEKLFF
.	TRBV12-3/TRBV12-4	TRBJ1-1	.	TGTGCCAGCAGATTAGACGTCCCGAACACTGAAGCTTTCTTT	CASRLDVPNTEAFF
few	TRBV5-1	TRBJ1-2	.	TGCGCCAGCAGCTTGGACACGCTGAACTATGGCTACACCTTC	CASSLDTLNYGYTF
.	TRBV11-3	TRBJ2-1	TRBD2	TGTGCCAGCAGCTGGGGGGGAAGGGGCTCCTACAATGAGCAGTTCTTC	CASSWGGRGSYNEQFF